Below, 18 T cell receptor beta chains from the same sample are listed, as sequenced in a study of blood T cells in healthy people across ages (dated by TCRdb to between 2014 and 2017). The library was made by 5' RACE. The instrument was an Illumina HiSeq 2500. A second PCR of roughly 6 to 12 cycles was run with a J-beta primer mix and a sample-barcoded 5' primer. TCRdb handled the public reads itself, with Q25 trimming in fastp and clone calling in MiXCR, and kept productive beta chains. All rows with the same CDR3 protein become a single entry with the most common DNA and genes. For this sample the table gives 800,000 or so distinct CDR3 sequences, of which roughly 25% were detected only once. The ten most abundant clones make up 3% to 4.5% of the sample. The same data also went into a second study, on T cells of mothers and their children.

The sequenced sample was blood. These receptors were collected from a boy between 10 and 17 years old in good health.

This clonotype was observed a handful of times. This chain uses TRBV29-1 with TRBJ2-7; D may be TRBD2 (5 bases). Germline CDR1 reads SQVTM; CDR2 reads ANQGSEA. The CDR3 runs to 14 residues. Trimming took off 3 bases at V and 3 bases at J, with 15 bases between the two ends. CDR3 amino acids: CSVEAGSEHYEQYF. In nucleotides, the CDR3 is TGCAGCGTTGAGGCGGGTAGCGAGCACTACGAGCAGTACTTC.

This clonotype has only a few counts. The chain couples TRBV29-1 to TRBJ2-5, with D unresolved. The CDR3 runs 14 residues. CDR1 SQVTM and CDR2 ANQGSEA come from the germline V gene. The germline V and J ends were trimmed by 4 bases and 2 bases, with 14 bases remaining between them. This chain's CDR3 is CSVVLWADQETQYF. The CDR3, as DNA: TGCAGCGTTGTGCTTTGGGCAGATCAAGAGACCCAGTACTTC.

The V and J genes are TRBV9 and TRBJ1-1, with D unresolved. The CDR3 runs 11 residues. The germline V gene encodes CDR1 SGDLS and CDR2 YYNGEE. With 4 bases removed from V and 13 bases from J, the gap between germline ends came to 14 bases. The CDR3 nucleotides read TGTGCCAGCAGCTCAACGTTGGACGTTTTCTTT. The encoded protein is CASSSTLDVFF.

This clonotype was detected ten times or more. The chain couples TRBV2 to TRBJ1-6; maybe TRBD1 (5 bases). V shed 9 bases and J shed 14 bases, with 20 bases lying between them. Germline V gives CDR1 SNHLY, CDR2 FYNNEI. CDR3 size: 13 residues. DNA for the CDR3: TGTGCCAGAAAGCAGGGTTTACCATCGGCCCTCCACTTT. It translates to CARKQGLPSALHF.

This chain uses TRBV6-4 with TRBJ2-2; D remains unclear. V was clipped by 5 bases and J by 4 bases, with 8 bases between them. The CDR3 runs 13 residues. Germline-derived CDR1 and CDR2 are MRHNA and SNTAGT. CDR3 sequence (DNA): TGTGCCAGCAGTAAGGTTGTCACCGGGGAGCTGTTTTTT. It translates to CASSKVVTGELFF.

There are a few counts of this clonotype. The junction departs from germline at one end; a sequencing error may be responsible. The chain uses TRBV3-1 and TRBJ1-5, with 7 bases aligning to TRBD1. CDR1 is LGHDT, CDR2 YNNKEL, per germline (reference sequence). The CDR3 loop spans 16 amino acids. CDR3 nucleotides: TGTGCCGGCAGCCAGACGGACAGGACTAGCAATCAGCCCCAGCATTTT. Its protein is CAGSQTDRTSNQPQHF.

This clonotype was observed a few times. The chain joins TRBV29-1 to TRBJ2-5, with 9 bases identical to TRBD1. The assigned J gene may be wrong: the sequence end matches TRBJ2-1 better. The CDR3 spans 15 residues. CDR1 is SQVTM, CDR2 ANQGSEA, per germline. This CDR3 is CSVLGQGGPYHEQFF. DNA of the CDR3: TGCAGCGTTCTGGGACAGGGAGGACCGTACCATGAGCAGTTCTTC.

V is TRBV12-3 or TRBV12-4 and J is TRBJ2-3, with D perhaps TRBD2 (6 bases). The CDR3 length is 16 residues. Between the trimmed V and J ends, which lost 5 bases and 3 bases, there was a span of 18 bases. CDR3 coding DNA: TGTGCCAGCAGTCCCTCCGGCGGGGTTCAAACAGATACGCAGTATTTT. Protein product: CASSPSGGVQTDTQYF.

V usage is TRBV7-9 and J usage is TRBJ2-3; D may correspond to TRBD1 or TRBD2 (5 bases each). Germline V gives CDR1 SEHNR, CDR2 FQNEAQ (reference sequence). CDR3 length: 12 residues. The V gene lost 8 bases and the J gene lost 4 bases, with 10 bases spanning the gap. CDR3 nucleotides: TGTGCCAGCGGATCGGGGCCAGATACGCAGTATTTT. Amino acid sequence: CASGSGPDTQYF.

This chain connects TRBV4-1 to TRBJ2-5, with D possibly matching TRBD2 (6 bases). V lost 1 base and J lost 3, with 9 bases in between. The length of the CDR3 is 14 residues. Germline V gene sequence: CDR1 MGHRA, CDR2 YSYEKL. CDR3 in amino acids: CASSQGPGEETQYF. Written as DNA, the CDR3 is TGCGCCAGCAGCCAAGGTCCGGGGGAAGAGACCCAGTACTTC.

The sample holds a few counts of this clonotype. The chain uses TRBV7-8 and TRBJ2-7; the match to TRBD2 covers 10 bases. J gave up 0 bases and V 1 base, and 6 bases lay outside the gene matches. The CDR3 spans 17 residues. Germline assignment: CDR1 SGHVS and CDR2 FQNEAQ. The CDR3 DNA reads TGTGCCAGCAGCTTAGGGACTAGCGGCCTGGGCTCCTACGAGCAGTACTTC. It codes for CASSLGTSGLGSYEQYF.

This clonotype showed up just a few times. V and J are TRBV28 and TRBJ2-2; D is perhaps TRBD1 (5 bases). The CDR3 contains 13 residues. V gave up 4 bases and J gave up 6 bases, with 9 bases separating them. In germline, CDR1 is MDHEN, CDR2 SYDVKM. CDR3 sequence reads: CASSSYRPGELFF. CDR3 sequence (DNA): TGTGCCAGCAGTTCCTACAGGCCCGGGGAGCTGTTTTTT.

The CDR3 protein is CASNGVPKNIQYF. CDR3 nucleotides: TGTGCCAGCAACGGGGTCCCCAAAAACATTCAGTACTTC. J is TRBJ2-4 and V is TRBV28; TRBD2 might be the D (5 bases). Germline CDR1 is MDHEN and CDR2 is SYDVKM. V was trimmed by 7 bases and J by 2 bases, leaving 9 bases between them. The CDR3 extends over 13 amino acids. The full variable domain, with the rest looked up from reference TRBV28 and TRBJ2-4, is DVKVTQSSRYLVKRTGEKVFLECVQDMDHENMFWYRQDPGLGLRLIYFSYDVKMKEKGDIPEGYSVSREKKERFSLILESASTNQTSMYLCASNGVPKNIQYFGAGTRLSVL.

The chain links TRBV2 to TRBJ2-1, with 9 bases matching TRBD2. After removal of 6 bases from V and 1 base from J, the junction contained 4 bases not matched to a gene. The CDR3 contains 15 residues. Germline CDR1 reads SNHLY; CDR2 reads FYNNEI. CDR3 sequence: CASRRTSESYNEQFF. The CDR3 DNA follows: TGTGCCAGCAGACGGACTAGCGAGTCCTACAATGAGCAGTTCTTC.

In regard to this clonotype: One junction end does not reproduce the germline sequence, and a read error may be involved. The gene calls are TRBV6-2 or TRBV6-3 and TRBJ2-5; D is unclear. Germline-derived CDR1 and CDR2 are MNHEY and SVGEGT. The CDR3 has 14 amino acids. CDR3 DNA: TGTACCAGCAGTTACTCCGGAGAATGGGGGACCCAGTACTTC. Amino acids: CTSSYSGEWGTQYF.

This clonotype has more than one count but fewer than ten. The V gene is TRBV27, the J gene TRBJ1-1; tentatively, D is TRBD1 (6 bases). Trimming pared 6 bases from V and 1 base from J, leaving 18 bases between. The CDR3 length is 16 residues. The V gene's germline CDR1 is MNHEY and CDR2 SMNVEV (reference sequence). The CDR3 sequence: CASSPFSGTQNTEAFF. As DNA, the CDR3 is TGTGCCAGCAGCCCCTTCTCCGGGACACAGAACACTGAAGCTTTCTTT.

V usage is TRBV21-1 and J usage is TRBJ1-4; TRBD1 is the table's D call and was not checked against the DNA. TRBV21-1 is designated a pseudogene. The CDR3 is made up of 15 amino acids. CDR3 loop: CASSTRTSDDEKLFF. CDR3 in DNA: TGTGCCAGCAGCACCCGGACCTCGGACGATGAAAAACTGTTTTTT.

Only a few counts were recorded for this clonotype. The chain combines TRBV5-6 with TRBJ1-1, with D hard to call. V gave up 2 bases and J gave up 0 bases, with 14 bases separating them. This CDR3 contains 16 residues. Looked up from germline, CDR1 is SGHDT and CDR2 is YYEEEE. The chain's CDR3 is CASSLDGGSLNTEAFF. The CDR3 region has the DNA TGTGCCAGCAGCTTAGACGGTGGCAGCCTGAACACTGAAGCTTTCTTT. The whole variable domain, filled in from reference TRBV5-6 and TRBJ1-1, reads DAGVTQSPTHLIKTRGQQVTLRCSPKSGHDTVSWYQQALGQGPQFIFQYYEEEERQRGNFPDRFSGHQFPNYSSELNVNALLLGDSALYLCASSLDGGSLNTEAFFGQGTRLTVV.